What follows is one T cell receptor beta chain and its context. Germline V gene data show CDR1 as SQVTM and CDR2 as ANQGSEA. Trimming cost V 5 bases and J 7 bases, with 15 bases left between them. This CDR3 is 13 amino acids long. These data originate in a study of blood T cell repertoires in COVID-19. Across the whole study: Samples of COVID-19 (acute and convalescent) were obtained from the United States, Italy and Spain.

Clones were read by immunoSEQ multiplex PCR, and TCRdb kept only the in-frame ones, dropping some. This table has hundreds of thousands of clones, around nine tenths appearing once. Material: peripheral blood. The TCR was taken from a man aged 65 to 85 with acute or convalescent COVID-19. This chain joins TRBV29-1 and TRBJ2-1; D is undetermined. CDR3 sequence reads: CSVQPTRQNEQFF. DNA for the CDR3: TGCAGCGTTCAGCCGACAAGGCAGAATGAGCAGTTCTTC.